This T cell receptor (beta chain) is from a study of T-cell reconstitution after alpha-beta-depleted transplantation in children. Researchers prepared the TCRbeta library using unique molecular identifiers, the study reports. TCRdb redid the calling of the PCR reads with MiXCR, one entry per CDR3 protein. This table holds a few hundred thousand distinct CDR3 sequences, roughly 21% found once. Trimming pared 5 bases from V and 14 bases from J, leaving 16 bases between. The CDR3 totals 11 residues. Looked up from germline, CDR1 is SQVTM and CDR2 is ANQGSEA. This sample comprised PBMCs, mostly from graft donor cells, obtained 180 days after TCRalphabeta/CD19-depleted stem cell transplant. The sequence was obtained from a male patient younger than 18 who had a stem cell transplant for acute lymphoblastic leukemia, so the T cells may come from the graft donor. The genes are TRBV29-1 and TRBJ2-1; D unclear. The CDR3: CSVWSDFGKFF. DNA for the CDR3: TGCAGCGTTTGGTCAGACTTTGGCAAGTTCTTC.